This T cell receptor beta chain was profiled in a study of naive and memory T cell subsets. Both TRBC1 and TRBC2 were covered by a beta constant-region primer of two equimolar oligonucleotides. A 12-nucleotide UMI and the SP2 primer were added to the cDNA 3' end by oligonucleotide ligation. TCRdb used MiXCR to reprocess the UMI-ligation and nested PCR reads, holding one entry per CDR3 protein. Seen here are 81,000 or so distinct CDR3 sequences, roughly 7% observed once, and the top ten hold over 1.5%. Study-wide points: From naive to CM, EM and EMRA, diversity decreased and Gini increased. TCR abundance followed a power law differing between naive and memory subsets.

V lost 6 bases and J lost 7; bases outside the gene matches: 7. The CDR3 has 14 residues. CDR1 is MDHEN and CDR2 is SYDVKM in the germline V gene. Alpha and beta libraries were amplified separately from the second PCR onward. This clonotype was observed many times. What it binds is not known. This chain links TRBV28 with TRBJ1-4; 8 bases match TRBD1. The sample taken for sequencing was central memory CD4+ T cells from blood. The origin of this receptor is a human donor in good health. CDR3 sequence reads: CASRPGQAREKLFF. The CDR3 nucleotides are TGTGCCAGCAGACCGGGACAGGCGCGTGAAAAACTGTTTTTT.